Below, 2 T cell receptor beta chains from the same sample are listed, as sequenced in a study of Graves' ophthalmopathy and Graves' hyperthyroidism. From RNA, the CDR3 regions of TCR beta chains were amplified and sequenced. Second-round multiplex PCR came after first-round RT-PCR with HTBI primers. TCRdb reprocessed the multiplex PCR reads with MiXCR, giving one entry per CDR3 protein. The sample holds 340,000 or so distinct CDR3 sequences, about 17% seen once. The sample consisted of peripheral blood. The receptors shown here come from an adult man with Graves' ophthalmopathy.

In its sample, this clonotype was seen many times. This chain uses TRBV6-5 with TRBJ2-7; D may match TRBD1 or TRBD2 (6 bases each). Per the germline V gene, CDR1 is MNHEY and CDR2 is SVGAGI. The CDR3 has 15 amino acids. V was pared by 4 bases and J by 4 bases, with 17 bases between. The CDR3 loop is CASSLQQGSGYEQYF. The CDR3 coding sequence is TGTGCCAGCAGTTTGCAACAGGGAAGCGGGTACGAGCAGTACTTC.

This clonotype was seen at least ten times. J is TRBJ1-1 and V is TRBV6-2 or TRBV6-3, with TRBD1 matching 7 bases. The CDR3 totals 15 residues. Per germline, CDR1 MNHEY and CDR2 SVGEGT. The V segment lost 5 bases and the J segment 6 bases; nucleotides outside the gene matches: 12. Here the CDR3 reads CASSTRQGRPAEAFF. The DNA for the CDR3 is TGTGCCAGCAGTACGAGACAGGGACGGCCCGCTGAAGCTTTCTTT.